Presented here are 25 T cell receptor beta chains from one specimen sequenced in a study of cytomegalovirus exposure and HLA in healthy donors. The study ran its PCR with 60 Vbeta and 13 Jbeta primers. Libraries were prepared by immunoSEQ multiplex PCR; TCRdb keeps only in-frame clonotypes and omits some of them. The sample includes 74,000 or so clones, approximately 79% of them seen just once. Specimen: PBMCs. The receptors were sampled from a woman aged 40 to 50 in good health and CMV-seropositive.

The chain joins TRBV15 to TRBJ2-1; 13 bases match TRBD2. Germline loops: CDR1 LNHNV, CDR2 YYDKDF (reference sequence). Trimming took 3 bases from V and 8 from J; bases not matched to a gene: 7. CDR3 length equals 16 residues. Written as DNA, the CDR3 is TGTGCCACCAGCAGGGGACTAGCGGGAAATTCGGATGAGCAGTTCTTC. Amino acid sequence: CATSRGLAGNSDEQFF.

This rearrangement joins TRBV28 to TRBJ2-3, with TRBD2 matching 7 bases. This CDR3 is built from 14 residues. Trimming removed 7 bases from V and 4 bases from J; junction bases left unmatched: 8. Germline V CDR1 and CDR2: MDHEN, SYDVKM. CDR3 in DNA: TGTGCCAGCACGTCGAGCGGGATCTCAGATACGCAGTATTTT. Protein sequence: CASTSSGISDTQYF.

This clone was observed a few times. The chain links TRBV13 to TRBJ2-1, with 7 nucleotides matching TRBD1. This CDR3 comprises 18 residues. Per germline, CDR1 PRHDT and CDR2 FYEKMQ (reference sequence). The V segment lost 1 base and the J segment 7 bases; nucleotides outside the gene matches: 16. CDR3 nucleotide sequence: TGTGCCAGCAGCTTAGAGACCCTTACTGAGGGGGCTACGAATGAGCAGTTCTTC. This gives the protein CASSLETLTEGATNEQFF.

V usage is TRBV11-1 and J usage is TRBJ2-5; 11 positions agree with TRBD2. V was pared by 5 bases and J by 7 bases, with 18 bases of the junction left unmatched. The CDR3 has 18 residues. Germline CDR1 is SGHAT and CDR2 is FQDESV (reference sequence). The CDR3 region has the DNA TGTGCCAGCAGCCTAATGACTAGCGGGAAAACCCCTAAAGGGACCCAGTACTTC. Its translation is CASSLMTSGKTPKGTQYF. Combining the CDR3 with reference TRBV11-1 and TRBJ2-5 gives the whole variable domain EAEVAQSPRYKITEKSQAVAFWCDPISGHATLYWYRQILGQGPELLVQFQDESVVDDSQLPKDRFSAERLKGVDSTLKIQPAELGDSAMYLCASSLMTSGKTPKGTQYFGPGTRLLVL.

The chain couples TRBV19 to TRBJ1-5; TRBD1 aligns across 8 bases. J gave up 9 bases and V 6 bases, and 4 bases lay outside the gene matches. The CDR3 is 12 amino acids. CDR1 is LNHDA and CDR2 is SQIVND in the germline V gene (reference sequence). This CDR3 is CASRITGGPQHF. CDR3 nucleotides: TGTGCCAGTAGGATTACAGGGGGGCCCCAGCATTTT. Together with reference TRBV19 and TRBJ1-5, the CDR3 gives the full variable domain: DGGITQSPKYLFRKEGQNVTLSCEQNLNHDAMYWYRQDPGQGLRLIYYSQIVNDFQKGDIAEGYSVSREKKESFPLTVTSAQKNPTAFYLCASRITGGPQHFGDGTRLSIL.

The rearrangement joins TRBV2 to TRBJ2-3; 7 nucleotides line up with TRBD2. From germline, CDR1 is SNHLY and CDR2 FYNNEI. This CDR3 has 14 residues. The V segment lost 4 bases and the J segment 7 bases; nucleotides outside the gene matches: 8. CDR3 nucleotides: TGTGCCAGCAGTGGGGGGAGGGTGGAGAATACGCAGTATTTT. Its translation: CASSGGRVENTQYF.

CDR3 sequence: CSVEGGGTGGLSYEQYF. The CDR3 coding sequence is TGCAGCGTTGAAGGTGGGGGGACAGGGGGTTTATCCTACGAGCAGTACTTC. This rearrangement joins TRBV29-1 to TRBJ2-7, with 11 positions matching TRBD1. This CDR3 comprises 17 residues. Germline CDR1 reads SQVTM; CDR2 reads ANQGSEA. J was trimmed by 1 base and V by 1 base; bases with no gene match: 9.

V usage is TRBV13 and J usage is TRBJ1-1; TRBD1 matches at 7 bases. V lost 2 bases, J lost 0 bases, and 3 bases stayed unmatched. The CDR3 loop spans 15 amino acids. Germline V lookup: CDR1 PRHDT, CDR2 FYEKMQ (reference sequence). As DNA, the CDR3 is TGTGCCAGCAGCTTAACAGGGGATATGAACACTGAAGCTTTCTTT. It translates to CASSLTGDMNTEAFF.

The chain is built from TRBV15 and TRBJ2-6; 10 positions match TRBD1. Germline lookup yields CDR1 LNHNV and CDR2 YYDKDF (reference sequence). This CDR3 spans 19 amino acids. J lost 1 base, V lost 0 bases, and 6 bases had no gene match. Here the CDR3 reads CATSRDQRQGASGANVLTF. DNA for the CDR3: TGTGCCACCAGCAGAGATCAGAGACAGGGGGCTTCTGGGGCCAACGTCCTGACTTTC.

The V call is TRBV29-1, the J call TRBJ1-2; tentative D call: TRBD1 (5 bases). Germline V lookup: CDR1 SQVTM, CDR2 ANQGSEA. V dropped 8 bases and J dropped 4 bases, with 14 bases sitting between them. The length of the CDR3 is 12 residues. The CDR3 reads CSLKTDLYGYTF. The CDR3, as DNA: TGCAGCTTAAAGACAGATCTCTATGGCTACACCTTC.

V usage is TRBV19 and J usage is TRBJ1-2; 9 bases match TRBD1. CDR1 is LNHDA and CDR2 is SQIVND in the germline V gene (reference sequence). Unmatched junction bases numbered 11, after V lost 11 bases and J lost 1 base. This CDR3 region has 15 residues. The CDR3: CARPGTGRRNYGYTF. Here the CDR3 DNA reads TGTGCCCGACCCGGGACAGGGAGGCGTAACTATGGCTACACCTTC.

V gene TRBV18 combines with J gene TRBJ2-7; the match to TRBD1 covers 10 bases. Germline V gene lookup returns CDR1 KGHSH and CDR2 LQKENI. Germline trimming cut 3 bases from V and 7 bases from J; bases unmatched to any gene: 12. The CDR3 loop spans 16 amino acids. The CDR3 loop reads CASSPQGTGASQEQYF. The CDR3 DNA reads TGTGCCAGCTCACCCCAGGGGACAGGGGCCTCCCAGGAGCAGTACTTC.

The chain carries TRBV7-2 and TRBJ2-3, with 8 positions matching TRBD2. The CDR3 runs to 17 residues. J gave up 3 bases and V 3 bases, and 11 bases lay outside the gene matches. Germline CDR1 SGHTA, CDR2 FQGNSA. The chain's CDR3 is CASSFGTSLSLTDTQYF. The CDR3 DNA follows: TGTGCCAGCAGCTTCGGGACTAGTCTTAGTTTGACAGATACGCAGTATTTT.

V and J are TRBV5-1 and TRBJ1-3; maybe TRBD1 (5 bases). The germline CDR1 and CDR2 sequences are SGHRS and YFSETQ. Trimming cost V 4 bases and J 4 bases, with 15 bases left between them. This CDR3 region has 15 residues. The CDR3 DNA sequence: TGCGCCAGCAGCCCCGGGGGGGGATCAGGAAACACCATATATTTT. Translating it yields CASSPGGGSGNTIYF. Full variable domain (rest looked up from reference TRBV5-1 and TRBJ1-3): KAGVTQTPRYLIKTRGQQVTLSCSPISGHRSVSWYQQTPGQGLQFLFEYFSETQRNKGNFPGRFSGRQFSNSRSEMNVSTLELGDSALYLCASSPGGGSGNTIYFGEGSWLTVV.

The genes are TRBV6-5 and TRBJ1-3, with D possibly being TRBD1 (5 bases). The CDR3 length is 15 residues. Looked up from germline, CDR1 is MNHEY and CDR2 is SVGAGI. The V and J ends lost 0 bases and 3 bases respectively, with 9 bases between them. The CDR3 reads CASSYSWQGGNTIYF. The CDR3 DNA is TGTGCCAGCAGTTACTCTTGGCAGGGTGGAAACACCATATATTTT.

For the CDR3, the DNA is TGTGCCAGCAGCCTCGGACTAGTCGAGCAGTTCTTC. Translation gives CASSLGLVEQFF. The V gene is TRBV2, the J gene TRBJ2-1; TRBD2 matches 7 bases. After removal of 6 bases from V and 10 bases from J, the junction contained 6 bases not matched to a gene. Germline CDR1 reads SNHLY; CDR2 reads FYNNEI. The CDR3 covers 12 residues.

The J gene is TRBJ2-1, the V gene TRBV7-9; 7 nucleotides line up with TRBD2. This CDR3 has 14 residues. Germline CDR1 and CDR2: SEHNR and FQNEAQ (reference sequence). V lost 3 bases and J lost 7; bases outside the gene matches: 6. The chain's CDR3 is CASSFAGVINEQFF. DNA for the CDR3: TGTGCCAGCAGCTTCGCGGGGGTCATTAATGAGCAGTTCTTC.

The chain uses TRBV19 and TRBJ1-1, with 8 bases matching TRBD1. Germline assignment: CDR1 LNHDA and CDR2 SQIVND (reference sequence). Germline trimming cut 5 bases from V and 1 base from J; bases unmatched to any gene: 9. This CDR3 spans 16 amino acids. The CDR3 bases are TGTGCCAGTAGTGGAATAGGACAGGGAACGAACACTGAAGCTTTCTTT. Its translation is CASSGIGQGTNTEAFF.

The genes are TRBV7-8 and TRBJ1-2; 9 bases align to TRBD1. V lost 1 base and J lost 7; bases outside the gene matches: 7. Germline V gene data show CDR1 as SGHVS and CDR2 as FQNEAQ. The CDR3 covers 15 residues. CDR3 sequence reads: CASSLVDRGPGGYTF. The CDR3 DNA follows: TGTGCCAGCAGCTTAGTGGACAGGGGCCCCGGTGGCTACACCTTC.

J is TRBJ2-3 and V is TRBV5-8; possibly TRBD1 for D (5 bases). Trimming removed 5 bases at V and 1 base at J, with 14 bases between. CDR3 length equals 15 residues. Per the germline V gene, CDR1 is SGHTS and CDR2 is YDEGEE. CDR3 DNA sequence: TGTGCCAGCAGGTACCAAGGGGCAGGCACAGATACGCAGTATTTT. Encoded protein: CASRYQGAGTDTQYF.

The V and J genes are TRBV5-4 and TRBJ2-7; 11 bases map to TRBD2. Per the germline V gene, CDR1 is SGHNT and CDR2 is YYREEE (reference sequence). CDR3 length: 15 residues. The ends lost 4 bases at V and 3 bases at J; junction bases unmatched: 6. In DNA, the CDR3 is TGTGCCAGCAGCCGCGGGACTAGCGGATTCTACGAGCAGTACTTC. Its protein is CASSRGTSGFYEQYF.

This clone has more than one count but fewer than ten. The chain joins TRBV30 to TRBJ2-5; unclear D gene. CDR1 GTSNPN and CDR2 SVGIG come from the germline V gene (reference sequence). The CDR3 has 12 amino acids. V lost 0 bases and J lost 7, with 9 bases in between. The CDR3 loop is CAWSVLAGTQYF. CDR3 nucleotide sequence: TGTGCCTGGAGTGTCCTGGCAGGGACCCAGTACTTC.

The V gene is TRBV5-1, the J gene TRBJ2-5; D gene uncertain. CDR1 and CDR2 from the germline V gene are SGHRS and YFSETQ. This CDR3 spans 15 amino acids. Trimming left V 0 bases short and J 2 bases short, with 11 bases between. The CDR3 here is CASSLDMGRQETQYF. The CDR3 coding sequence is TGCGCCAGCAGCTTGGATATGGGCAGACAAGAGACCCAGTACTTC.

V and J are TRBV28 and TRBJ1-5; D uncertain. Trimming cost V 3 bases and J 1 base, with 10 bases left between them. Germline V CDR1 and CDR2: MDHEN, SYDVKM. The CDR3 is 15 residues long. CDR3 sequence reads: CASSFRTPSNQPQHF. Here the CDR3 DNA reads TGTGCCAGCAGTTTCCGGACTCCCAGCAATCAGCCCCAGCATTTT.

The CDR3 here is CASSLWQGANQPQHF. In DNA, the CDR3 is TGTGCCAGCAGTTTATGGCAGGGGGCAAATCAGCCCCAGCATTTT. V gene TRBV27 combines with J gene TRBJ1-5, with 8 bases matching TRBD1. CDR1 and CDR2 (germline): MNHEY, SMNVEV (reference sequence). V was clipped by 1 base and J by 4 bases; unmatched bases: 3. The CDR3 length is 15 residues.